These T cell receptor beta chains were read from a single sample in a study of T-cell reconstitution after alpha-beta-depleted transplantation in children. TCRdb redid the calling of the PCR reads with MiXCR, one entry per CDR3 protein. The sample contains over 550,000 distinct CDR3 sequences, 10% to 13% of which appear only once. Specimen: PBMCs from the stem cell graft donor, collected from the stem cell graft. Receptors were obtained from a human donor who donated a stem cell graft to a child with acute myeloid leukemia. Each CDR3 is given with its conserved first and last residue. D genes are given only for firm matches. Not all rows give a size; the values are once, few, many and, for expanded clones, a class.

size | length | D | J | V | CDR3 | DNA
NA | 18 | TRBD1 | TRBJ2-6 | TRBV4-3 | CASSPSGQGLSGANVLTF | TGCGCCAGCAGCCCCTCGGGACAGGGCCTCTCTGGGGCCAACGTCCTGACTTTC
few | 21 | TRBD1 | TRBJ1-1 | TRBV7-2 | CASSERVGTGSFLNLNTEAFF | TGTGCCAGCAGCGAACGAGTCGGGACAGGGAGTTTCCTCAATCTGAACACTGAAGCTTTCTTT
few | 13 | NA | TRBJ2-3 | TRBV20-1 | CSPSQRGTDTQYF | TGCAGTCCAAGTCAACGGGGCACAGATACGCAGTATTTT
few | 15 | TRBD2 | TRBJ2-1 | TRBV6-5 | CASSYGLAGRNEQFF | TGTGCCAGCAGTTACGGACTAGCGGGACGCAATGAGCAGTTCTTC
many | 15 | NA | TRBJ2-7 | TRBV15 | CATSREKGGPYEQYF | TGTGCCACCAGCAGAGAGAAGGGGGGCCCTTACGAGCAGTACTTC
few | 12 | NA | TRBJ1-5 | TRBV2 | CASQDSNQPQHF | TGTGCCAGCCAAGATAGCAATCAGCCCCAGCATTTT
NA | 13 | NA | TRBJ2-5 | TRBV4-2 | CASSQGAKETQYF | TGTGCCAGCAGCCAAGGGGCCAAGGAGACCCAGTACTTC
few | 16 | NA | TRBJ2-1 | TRBV6-4 | CASSDSGGALYNEQFF | TGTGCCAGCAGTGACTCGGGGGGAGCACTTTACAATGAGCAGTTCTTC
NA | 13 | NA | TRBJ2-5 | TRBV7-3 | CASSFGYQETQYF | TGTGCCAGCAGCTTCGGGTACCAAGAGACCCAGTACTTC
NA | 17 | TRBD2 | TRBJ2-3 | TRBV20-1 | CSASPRTSGGGTDTQYF | TGCAGTGCTAGTCCTAGGACTAGCGGGGGAGGCACAGATACGCAGTATTTT
NA | 14 | TRBD1 | TRBJ2-3 | TRBV24-1 | CATSTGQGKDTQYF | TGTGCCACCAGTACCGGACAGGGAAAAGATACGCAGTATTTT
few | 15 | TRBD2 | TRBJ2-3 | TRBV7-3 | CASSFGGSGKGTQYF | TGTGCCAGCAGCTTCGGGGGTAGCGGGAAGGGTACGCAGTATTTT
few | 15 | TRBD1 | TRBJ2-3 | TRBV15 | CATSSQTGAADTQYF | TGTGCCACCAGCAGTCAAACAGGGGCAGCAGATACGCAGTATTTT
many | 14 | NA | TRBJ2-7 | TRBV4-3 | CASSQGRGGYEQYF | TGCGCCAGCAGCCAAGGCCGAGGGGGTTACGAGCAGTACTTC
NA | 14 | NA | TRBJ1-1 | TRBV7-2 | CASSLPGPATEAFF | TGTGCCAGCAGCCTACCGGGCCCGGCCACTGAAGCTTTCTTT
few | 13 | NA | TRBJ2-1 | TRBV14 | CASSRTEIGVQFF | TGTGCCAGCAGCCGTACGGAAATAGGGGTGCAGTTCTTC
many | 14 | NA | TRBJ2-2 | TRBV7-2 | CASSLGRGTGELFF | TGTGCCAGCAGTCTTGGGCGGGGCACCGGGGAGCTGTTTTTT
many | 15 | TRBD1 | TRBJ1-3 | TRBV29-1 | CSVLTPGQGGNTIYF | TGCAGCGTCCTAACCCCGGGACAGGGGGGAAACACCATATATTTT
NA | 15 | TRBD2 | TRBJ2-1 | TRBV5-8 | CASSLEPSGRMEQFF | TGTGCCAGCAGCTTAGAGCCTAGCGGGAGAATGGAGCAGTTCTTC
NA | 14 | NA | TRBJ2-3 | TRBV29-1 | CSVAGGGVRDTQYF | TGCAGCGTCGCAGGGGGAGGGGTGAGAGATACGCAGTATTTT
many | 17 | TRBD2 | TRBJ2-5 | TRBV5-1 | CASSSGLAGVFGETQYF | TGCGCCAGCAGCTCAGGACTAGCGGGAGTATTCGGGGAGACCCAGTACTTC
few | 14 | NA | TRBJ2-5 | TRBV7-9 | CASSLTRDQETQYF | TGTGCCAGCAGCTTAACACGGGACCAAGAGACCCAGTACTTC
NA | 15 | TRBD2 | TRBJ2-3 | TRBV9 | CASSGTSGIGDTQYF | TGTGCCAGCAGCGGGACTAGCGGGATTGGGGATACGCAGTATTTT
NA | 16 | NA | TRBJ2-3 | TRBV5-1 | CASSFLSGGRTDTQYF | TGCGCCAGCAGCTTCCTTAGCGGAGGGAGGACAGATACGCAGTATTTT
NA | 16 | TRBD2 | TRBJ2-1 | TRBV6-2/TRBV6-3 | CASIYSGGAAGVEQFF | TGTGCCAGCATTTACTCAGGAGGCGCAGCGGGAGTTGAGCAGTTCTTC
many | 12 | NA | TRBJ2-3 | TRBV20-1 | CSHAPYTDTQYF | TGCAGCCATGCCCCATACACAGATACGCAGTATTTT
few | 14 | NA | TRBJ2-7 | TRBV7-2 | CASSLGVGDYEQYF | TGTGCCAGCAGCTTAGGTGTGGGTGACTACGAGCAGTACTTC
few | 14 | NA | TRBJ2-7 | TRBV4-3 | CASSTVGGRGEQYF | TGCGCCAGCAGCACTGTCGGCGGAAGGGGCGAGCAGTACTTC